One sample yielded the 15 T cell receptor beta chains listed below, sequenced in a study of cytomegalovirus exposure and HLA in healthy donors. PCR involved 60 Vbeta and 13 Jbeta primers. TCRdb's table, derived via immunoSEQ multiplex PCR, lists solely in-frame clones and lacks some. The sample lists about 180,000 clones; roughly 70% were seen once. Specimen: PBMCs. The receptors stem from a male donor in good health and CMV-seronegative.

In this sample, this clone turned up a few times. The chain has TRBV6-4 and TRBJ2-1, with TRBD2 identical over 13 bases. Germline assignment: CDR1 MRHNA and CDR2 SNTAGT. Trimming at V came to 2 bases and at J to 5 bases, leaving 0 bases not matched to a gene. The CDR3 has 15 amino acids. DNA for the CDR3: TGTGCCAGCAGTGACGGACTAGCGGGGGACAATGAGCAGTTCTTC. Protein product: CASSDGLAGDNEQFF.

In regard to this clone: The sample has other DNA sequences that encode this CDR3 too. The rearrangement links TRBV30 to TRBJ1-1, with unresolved D. The germline V and J ends were trimmed by 0 bases and 1 base, with 6 bases remaining between them. This CDR3 contains 13 residues. Germline values: CDR1 GTSNPN, CDR2 SVGIG (reference sequence). CDR3 amino acids: CAWSVGGNTEAFF. The CDR3 nucleotides read TGTGCCTGGAGTGTTGGAGGGAACACTGAAGCTTTCTTT.

This clone was counted between two and nine times. The chain recombines TRBV6-1 with TRBJ1-5; TRBD1 matches 7 bases. Germline CDR1 MNHNS, CDR2 SASEGT. The ends lost 8 bases at V and 4 bases at J; junction bases unmatched: 5. The CDR3 is 13 amino acids. In DNA form, the CDR3 reads TGTGCCAGCGAGACAGGGATGAATCAGCCCCAGCATTTT. Amino acid sequence: CASETGMNQPQHF.

The rearrangement uses TRBV29-1 and TRBJ1-5; 9 bases match TRBD1. V trimming: 4 bases; J trimming: 3 bases; junction bases outside the gene matches: 7. The CDR3 runs 15 residues. CDR1 is SQVTM, CDR2 ANQGSEA, per germline. The DNA of the CDR3 is TGCAGCGTTGCCACCGGGACAGGGTTCAATCAGCCCCAGCATTTT. It yields the protein CSVATGTGFNQPQHF. Looking up the rest from reference TRBV29-1 and TRBJ1-5 gives the full variable domain: SAVISQKPSRDICQRGTSLTIQCQVDSQVTMMFWYRQQPGQSLTLIATANQGSEATYESGFVIDKFPISRPNLTFSTLTVSNMSPEDSSIYLCSVATGTGFNQPQHFGDGTRLSIL.

The chain employs TRBV4-1 and TRBJ1-5, with D hard to call. The V gene lost 4 bases and the J gene lost 1 base, with 11 bases spanning the gap. This CDR3 contains 15 residues. The germline gives CDR1 MGHRA, CDR2 YSYEKL. The CDR3 sequence is CASSPGLMSNQPQHF. DNA for the CDR3: TGCGCCAGCAGCCCCGGACTTATGAGCAATCAGCCCCAGCATTTT.

The chain uses TRBV6-4 and TRBJ2-2, with D unclear. The CDR3 has 13 amino acids. Looked up from germline, CDR1 is MRHNA and CDR2 is SNTAGT. Trimming took off 8 bases at V and 1 base at J, with 8 bases between the two ends. The CDR3 DNA reads as TGTGCCAGCGGATCAGGGAACACCGGGGAGCTGTTTTTT. Protein sequence: CASGSGNTGELFF.

Only a few counts were recorded for this clone. The chain has TRBV30 and TRBJ2-4; perhaps TRBD2 as D (5 bases). Germline CDR1 is GTSNPN and CDR2 is SVGIG (reference sequence). This CDR3 is built from 13 residues. V lost 0 bases and J lost 9, with 12 bases in between. CDR3 in amino acids: CAWSVQSAGIQYF. In DNA form, the CDR3 reads TGTGCCTGGAGTGTACAAAGTGCGGGCATTCAGTACTTC.

The chain has TRBV30 and TRBJ1-1, with D maybe TRBD1 (5 bases). Germline values: CDR1 GTSNPN, CDR2 SVGIG (reference sequence). This CDR3 has 13 amino acids. Trimming stripped 2 bases from V and 3 bases from J, with 10 bases between. For the CDR3, the DNA is TGTGCCTGGAGTATGGGGGGAGACACTGAAGCTTTCTTT. Translation gives CAWSMGGDTEAFF.

The genes are TRBV5-6 and TRBJ2-2, with 7 bases matching TRBD1. The CDR3 extends over 17 amino acids. CDR1 and CDR2 (germline): SGHDT, YYEEEE. J was trimmed by 0 bases and V by 3 bases; bases with no gene match: 8. Here the CDR3 DNA reads TGTGCCAGCAGCTACCTCGGGACAGCTTCGAACACCGGGGAGCTGTTTTTT. Translation: CASSYLGTASNTGELFF.

The rearrangement joins TRBV28 to TRBJ2-1; 7 bases agree with TRBD1. With V trimmed by 8 bases and J by 4 bases, 8 bases remained unmatched. Germline V gene lookup returns CDR1 MDHEN and CDR2 SYDVKM. The CDR3 totals 14 residues. The chain's CDR3 is CASEGAVNYNEQFF. CDR3 bases: TGTGCCAGCGAGGGGGCGGTTAATTACAATGAGCAGTTCTTC.

The chain joins TRBV19 to TRBJ1-5; 8 bases map to TRBD1. This CDR3 region has 13 residues. The V and J ends lost 10 bases and 5 bases, in that order; junction bases with no gene match: 7. Germline CDR1 reads LNHDA; CDR2 reads SQIVND (reference sequence). The CDR3 nucleotides read TGTGCCACCCGGACAGGGAATTATCAGCCCCAGCATTTT. Translation gives CATRTGNYQPQHF.

In its sample, this clone was seen many times. V is TRBV6-5 and J is TRBJ2-7; D uncertain. The V and J ends lost 0 bases and 3 bases respectively, with 6 bases between them. In germline, CDR1 is MNHEY, CDR2 SVGAGI. The CDR3 consists of 13 residues. The CDR3 sequence: CASSYSAVYEQYF. CDR3 sequence (DNA): TGTGCCAGCAGTTACTCGGCGGTCTACGAGCAGTACTTC.

This chain uses TRBV19 with TRBJ2-3; the match to TRBD1 covers 8 bases. Trimming removed 9 bases from V and 0 bases from J; junction bases left unmatched: 8. The CDR3 contains 15 residues. Looked up from germline, CDR1 is LNHDA and CDR2 is SQIVND (reference sequence). The CDR3 DNA sequence: TGTGCCAGCCTTGACAGGGGACGTAGCACAGATACGCAGTATTTT. Translation gives CASLDRGRSTDTQYF.

V usage is TRBV11-2 and J usage is TRBJ2-1; D is possibly TRBD2 (6 bases). Trimming pared 5 bases from V and 3 bases from J, leaving 17 bases between. CDR1 is SGHAT and CDR2 is FQNNGV in the germline V gene. CDR3 length: 16 amino acids. The CDR3 protein is CASSKTITGVYNEQFF. CDR3 nucleotide sequence: TGTGCCAGCAGCAAGACTATAACGGGAGTCTACAATGAGCAGTTCTTC.

This clone was detected only once. The V gene is TRBV9, the J gene TRBJ2-3; weak D call: TRBD2 (7 bases). V was shortened by 0 bases and J by 1 base, with 12 bases between the two germline ends. The CDR3 is 16 residues long. The germline V gene encodes CDR1 SGDLS and CDR2 YYNGEE. The CDR3 region is CASSVEGGRGTDTQYF. The CDR3 region has the DNA TGTGCCAGCAGCGTAGAGGGGGGGAGGGGCACAGATACGCAGTATTTT.